This T cell receptor beta chain was sequenced during a study of technical replicates of blood from a few donors. Assay used: immunoSEQ multiplex PCR; TCRdb lists only in-frame clones, some missing. This table holds approximately 73,000 clones, roughly 94% found once. CDR1 SGHVS and CDR2 FNYEAQ come from the germline V gene. V lost 4 bases, J lost 1 base, and 10 bases lay in between. CDR3 length: 14 residues. Sequencing was done on a sample of T cells isolated from PBMCs. The J gene is TRBJ1-1, the V gene TRBV7-6; weak D call: TRBD1 (6 bases). The source is a human donor in good health. The CDR3 sequence is CASSSLQGNTEAFF. In nucleotides, the CDR3 is TGTGCCAGCAGCTCATTACAGGGGAACACTGAAGCTTTCTTT.